This T cell receptor beta chain is drawn from a study of T cell responses to AZD1222 COVID-19 vaccine. Whole-study results and caveats: Without day 14 samples, only post-peak T cell repertoires were studied.

Germline-derived CDR1 and CDR2 are KGHDR and SFDVKD. V was trimmed by 5 bases and J by 8 bases, leaving 15 bases between them. This CDR3 has 14 amino acids. Notes on this clone: The antigen remains undetermined.

Repertoires were generated with immunoSEQ multiplex PCR, while TCRdb's copy carries only in-frame clones and drops some. Among around 67,000 clones listed, 84% were seen once. This clonotype was obtained from an adult in good health. The rearrangement joins TRBV24-1 to TRBJ2-1; maybe TRBD2 (7 bases). The input for sequencing was peripheral blood, taken on day 0 of AZD1222 vaccination. In nucleotides, the CDR3 is TGTGCCACCAGTGGTGACCAAGGGGGGGATGAGCAGTTCTTC. Its protein is CATSGDQGGDEQFF.